Below are 32 T cell receptor beta chains sequenced from a single sample in a study of technical replicates of blood from several donors. Some clones are missing from TCRdb's copy, which holds only in-frame ones; the method was immunoSEQ multiplex PCR. This sample yields around 77,000 clones, of which roughly 92% are seen a single time; 0.41% belongs to the top ten. The sample was T cells isolated from PBMCs. These receptors were taken from a human donor in good health.

The gene calls are TRBV11-3 and TRBJ2-1; D may be TRBD2 (6 bases). This CDR3 is built from 15 residues. V lost 1 base, J lost 3 bases, and 10 bases lay in between. Germline V CDR1 and CDR2: SGHNT, YENEEA. This chain's CDR3 is CASSLGLANYNEQFF. The CDR3 DNA follows: TGTGCCAGCAGCTTAGGCCTAGCGAACTACAATGAGCAGTTCTTC.

CDR3 nucleotides: TGTGCCAGCAGTGACACTGGACAGGCCAACACCGGGGAGCTGTTTTTT. Protein sequence: CASSDTGQANTGELFF. V is TRBV25-1 and J is TRBJ2-2; 7 bases are a match to TRBD1. This CDR3 has 16 amino acids. J lost 2 bases, V lost 3 bases, and 6 bases had no gene match. Germline loops: CDR1 MGHDK, CDR2 SYGVNS.

This clone was detected only once. The V gene is TRBV13, the J gene TRBJ2-3; D remains unclear. The CDR3 contains 12 residues. V lost 2 bases, J lost 3 bases, and 3 bases lay in between. Germline V CDR1 and CDR2: PRHDT, FYEKMQ (reference sequence). CDR3 nucleotides: TGTGCCAGCAGCTTACGTACAGATACGCAGTATTTT. Translation gives CASSLRTDTQYF.

V is TRBV7-2 and J is TRBJ2-7; 9 bases map to TRBD2. Germline values: CDR1 SGHTA, CDR2 FQGNSA. Losses at the gene ends were 5 bases for V and 5 bases for J; bases not matched to a gene: 7. The CDR3 is 14 amino acids. CDR3 protein: CASSPREGQHEQYF. CDR3 DNA: TGTGCCAGCAGCCCGCGGGAGGGGCAACACGAGCAGTACTTC.

V and J are TRBV29-1 and TRBJ1-4; 7 positions match TRBD1. J gave up 5 bases and V 7 bases, and 1 base lay outside the gene matches. Germline V gene data show CDR1 as SQVTM and CDR2 as ANQGSEA. The CDR3 length is 11 residues. Here the CDR3 reads CSGGQNEKLFF. The CDR3 DNA reads as TGCAGCGGGGGACAGAATGAAAAACTGTTTTTT.

The chain recombines TRBV28 with TRBJ2-1; perhaps TRBD2 as D (5 bases). Looked up from germline, CDR1 is MDHEN and CDR2 is SYDVKM. CDR3 length: 17 residues. The ends were cut back, 7 bases at V and 7 bases at J, with 26 bases in the middle. CDR3 region: CASTPPFLGERRNEQFF. Here the CDR3 DNA reads TGTGCCAGCACCCCTCCTTTTTTGGGAGAAAGGCGGAATGAGCAGTTCTTC.

The chain employs TRBV30 and TRBJ2-3, with a tentative D call TRBD1 (6 bases). Germline V gene data show CDR1 as GTSNPN and CDR2 as SVGIG (reference sequence). Trimming pared 5 bases from V and 6 bases from J, leaving 9 bases between. The CDR3 spans 11 residues. CDR3 sequence: CAWADRDTQYF. The CDR3 DNA sequence: TGTGCCTGGGCAGACAGGGATACGCAGTATTTT.

The rearrangement joins TRBV7-3 to TRBJ2-3; weak D call: TRBD2 (5 bases). Looked up from germline, CDR1 is SGHTA and CDR2 is FQGTGA. Trimming left V 8 bases short and J 2 bases short, with 11 bases between. This CDR3 region has 13 residues. The CDR3 region has the DNA TGTGCCAGCGGGAGCCCCCACACAGATACGCAGTATTTT. Translated: CASGSPHTDTQYF.

The chain joins TRBV5-1 to TRBJ2-7; 8 bases are shared with TRBD2. Germline V gives CDR1 SGHRS, CDR2 YFSETQ. The V and J ends lost 4 bases and 3 bases, in that order; junction bases with no gene match: 6. This CDR3 spans 14 amino acids. Written as DNA, the CDR3 is TGCGCCAGCAGCCCCGGGGGGGCGGGCTACGAGCAGTACTTC. It codes for CASSPGGAGYEQYF.

The count of this clone is one. The chain is built from TRBV13 and TRBJ1-1; 7 positions agree with TRBD1. The CDR3 sequence is 13 residues long. The J segment lost 4 bases and the V segment lost 2 bases, leaving 1 base of the junction unmatched. Germline CDR1 PRHDT, CDR2 FYEKMQ (reference sequence). The CDR3 loop reads CASSLPGGTEAFF. In DNA form, the CDR3 reads TGTGCCAGCAGCTTACCAGGGGGCACTGAAGCTTTCTTT.

The genes are TRBV7-9 and TRBJ1-5; no clear D. Trimming removed 0 bases from V and 6 bases from J, with 21 bases in between. The CDR3 sequence is 18 residues long. CDR1 SEHNR and CDR2 FQNEAQ come from the germline V gene (reference sequence). This chain's CDR3 is CASSLAWRLGDVGQPQHF. CDR3 in DNA: TGTGCCAGCAGCTTAGCTTGGCGACTCGGGGATGTGGGTCAGCCCCAGCATTTT.

J is TRBJ1-3 and V is TRBV6-6; a weak D match, TRBD1 (6 bases). V was trimmed by 10 bases and J by 4 bases, leaving 23 bases between them. Germline-derived CDR1 and CDR2 are MNHNY and SVGAGI (reference sequence). This CDR3 comprises 16 residues. The CDR3 DNA reads as TGTGCCACCAGGGCCCTGGGACACGGGGAGGGAAACACCATATATTTT. It translates to CATRALGHGEGNTIYF.

This chain connects TRBV9 to TRBJ2-5; 7 bases align to TRBD1. This CDR3 spans 15 amino acids. The V and J ends lost 2 bases and 4 bases, in that order; junction bases with no gene match: 8. Germline values: CDR1 SGDLS, CDR2 YYNGEE. In DNA, the CDR3 is TGTGCCAGCAGCGTTACAGGGGCTTCGGGAGAGACCCAGTACTTC. This encodes CASSVTGASGETQYF. The variable domain in full, with the rest retrieved from reference TRBV9 and TRBJ2-5, is DSGVTQTPKHLITATGQRVTLRCSPRSGDLSVYWYQQSLDQGLQFLIQYYNGEERAKGNILERFSAQQFPDLHSELNLSSLELGDSALYFCASSVTGASGETQYFGPGTRLLVL.

The gene calls are TRBV6-5 and TRBJ1-2; 8 bases are shared with TRBD1. Germline trimming cut 6 bases from V and 6 bases from J; bases unmatched to any gene: 3. Germline V gene sequence: CDR1 MNHEY, CDR2 SVGAGI. CDR3 size: 12 residues. The DNA of the CDR3 is TGTGCCAGCAGGCCAGGGGGCAATGGCTACACCTTC. The encoded protein is CASRPGGNGYTF.

This chain links TRBV9 with TRBJ1-1; weak D call: TRBD1 (6 bases). The CDR3 length is 14 residues. CDR1 and CDR2 from the germline V gene are SGDLS and YYNGEE. The V gene lost 2 bases and the J gene lost 8 bases, with 16 bases spanning the gap. CDR3 sequence: CASSVGSGTKEAFF. CDR3 in DNA: TGTGCCAGCAGCGTTGGCTCCGGGACAAAGGAAGCTTTCTTT.

The V call is TRBV7-9, the J call TRBJ2-2; possible D gene TRBD1, 6 bases. Looked up from germline, CDR1 is SEHNR and CDR2 is FQNEAQ (reference sequence). The length of the CDR3 is 15 residues. V was pared by 5 bases and J by 6 bases, with 16 bases between. This CDR3 is CASSLTGSLPGELFF. CDR3 sequence (DNA): TGTGCCAGCAGCCTAACAGGGTCCCTCCCCGGGGAGCTGTTTTTT.

The chain links TRBV29-1 to TRBJ1-1; D not resolved. The CDR3 length is 13 residues. Germline CDR1 SQVTM, CDR2 ANQGSEA. V lost 6 bases, J lost 0 bases, and 11 bases lay in between. The CDR3 bases are TGCAGCGTGAAGAGGGAGGTGAACACTGAAGCTTTCTTT. Its translation is CSVKREVNTEAFF.

The chain uses TRBV11-3 and TRBJ1-2; 9 bases match TRBD1. CDR3 length: 13 amino acids. Germline CDR1 reads SGHNT; CDR2 reads YENEEA. Germline trimming cut 2 bases from V and 8 bases from J; bases unmatched to any gene: 3. The CDR3 region is CASSLTGGRGYTF. As DNA, the CDR3 is TGTGCCAGCAGCTTAACAGGGGGCCGGGGCTACACCTTC.

The chain couples TRBV7-3 to TRBJ2-6, with 7 nucleotides matching TRBD1. The germline CDR1 and CDR2 sequences are SGHTA and FQGTGA. The CDR3 is made up of 16 amino acids. The trim removed 5 bases at V and 2 bases at J, leaving 6 bases unmatched. CDR3 coding DNA: TGTGCCAGCAGCCCCCAGACAGGGCCTGGGGCCAACGTCCTGACTTTC. It is translated as CASSPQTGPGANVLTF. The full variable domain, in which reference TRBV7-3 and TRBJ2-6 provide the parts outside the CDR3, is GAGVSQTPSNKVTEKGKYVELRCDPISGHTALYWYRQSLGQGPEFLIYFQGTGAADDSGLPNDRFFAVRPEGSVSTLKIQRTERGDSAVYLCASSPQTGPGANVLTFGAGSRLTVL.

The chain joins TRBV19 to TRBJ1-4; 7 bases are a match to TRBD1. The trim removed 6 bases at V and 7 bases at J, leaving 8 bases unmatched. Germline lookup yields CDR1 LNHDA and CDR2 SQIVND (reference sequence). The CDR3 runs 14 residues. CDR3 sequence (DNA): TGTGCCAGTAGGACAGGGTCAGACAGTGAAAAACTGTTTTTT. This encodes CASRTGSDSEKLFF.

This clone has just a few counts. The chain links TRBV11-3 to TRBJ2-7; the D is unclear. Per the germline V gene, CDR1 is SGHNT and CDR2 is YENEEA. The CDR3 is made up of 12 amino acids. V was shortened by 1 base and J by 3 bases, with 4 bases between the two germline ends. The CDR3 spells CASSLVYYEQYF. Here the CDR3 DNA reads TGTGCCAGCAGCTTAGTCTACTACGAGCAGTACTTC.

The genes are TRBV5-1 and TRBJ1-2; 8 bases align to TRBD1. CDR3 length equals 15 residues. Germline CDR1 and CDR2: SGHRS and YFSETQ. V shed 0 bases, J shed 4 bases, and the junction held 5 bases outside the gene matches. The CDR3 DNA reads TGCGCCAGCAGCTTGGATCTCACAGGGGGCTATGGCTACACCTTC. Residues: CASSLDLTGGYGYTF. The whole variable domain, remainder taken from reference TRBV5-1 and TRBJ1-2, is KAGVTQTPRYLIKTRGQQVTLSCSPISGHRSVSWYQQTPGQGLQFLFEYFSETQRNKGNFPGRFSGRQFSNSRSEMNVSTLELGDSALYLCASSLDLTGGYGYTFGSGTRLTVV.

The V call is TRBV7-8, the J call TRBJ1-5; TRBD1 is a possible D gene (6 bases). Germline V gene data show CDR1 as SGHVS and CDR2 as FQNEAQ. V lost 5 bases and J 4 bases, leaving 18 bases between the germline ends. This CDR3 region has 16 residues. CDR3 loop: CASSQGSVYGNQPQHF. DNA of the CDR3: TGTGCCAGCAGCCAGGGGTCGGTATATGGGAATCAGCCCCAGCATTTT.

CDR3 DNA sequence: TGCGCCAGCAGCTCCGGACAGAACTATGGCTACACCTTC. Amino acid sequence: CASSSGQNYGYTF. The chain couples TRBV5-1 to TRBJ1-2; D perhaps matches TRBD1 (6 bases). Per germline, CDR1 SGHRS and CDR2 YFSETQ. CDR3 length: 13 amino acids. Trimming pared 3 bases from V and 2 bases from J, leaving 8 bases between. The whole variable domain, remainder taken from reference TRBV5-1 and TRBJ1-2, is KAGVTQTPRYLIKTRGQQVTLSCSPISGHRSVSWYQQTPGQGLQFLFEYFSETQRNKGNFPGRFSGRQFSNSRSEMNVSTLELGDSALYLCASSSGQNYGYTFGSGTRLTVV.

This clone appeared a single time. The chain combines TRBV23-1 with TRBJ2-1; 8 bases agree with TRBD1. TRBV23-1 is an ORF, with its function uncertain. This CDR3 comprises 14 residues. Trimming removed 6 bases from V and 4 bases from J; junction bases left unmatched: 5. The CDR3 region is CASRRTGRYNEQFF. DNA of the CDR3: TGCGCCAGCAGAAGGACAGGGCGTTACAATGAGCAGTTCTTC.

The rearrangement joins TRBV5-1 to TRBJ2-1; a weak D match, TRBD2 (6 bases). Per germline, CDR1 SGHRS and CDR2 YFSETQ. The CDR3 covers 16 residues. With 4 bases removed from V and 0 bases from J, the gap between germline ends came to 14 bases. The CDR3 here is CASSPGLLSSYNEQFF. In DNA, the CDR3 is TGCGCCAGCAGCCCGGGACTTCTCAGCTCCTACAATGAGCAGTTCTTC.

This chain links TRBV7-9 with TRBJ2-1; maybe TRBD2 (6 bases). V lost 5 bases and J 9 bases, leaving 14 bases between the germline ends. Germline-derived CDR1 and CDR2 are SEHNR and FQNEAQ (reference sequence). The CDR3 consists of 13 residues. CDR3 DNA: TGTGCCAGCAGCCCCCCGCTCGGGGGTGAGCAGTTCTTC. Its protein is CASSPPLGGEQFF.

The chain couples TRBV18 to TRBJ2-2; 8 bases map to TRBD2. CDR3 length equals 15 residues. Germline loops: CDR1 KGHSH, CDR2 LQKENI. After removal of 7 bases from V and 6 bases from J, the junction contained 10 bases not matched to a gene. CDR3 protein: CASLSAGAGPGELFF. CDR3 bases: TGTGCCAGCTTATCAGCGGGAGCGGGCCCCGGGGAGCTGTTTTTT.

The V and J genes are TRBV5-1 and TRBJ2-1; tentative D call: TRBD2 (6 bases). Germline V gene data show CDR1 as SGHRS and CDR2 as YFSETQ. CDR3 length equals 14 residues. Trimming removed 4 bases from V and 9 bases from J, with 17 bases in between. This CDR3 reads CASSLWEAGGEQFF. The CDR3 DNA reads TGCGCCAGCAGCCTGTGGGAGGCGGGTGGTGAGCAGTTCTTC.

The chain recombines TRBV9 with TRBJ1-1; TRBD1 matches at 7 bases. Germline loops: CDR1 SGDLS, CDR2 YYNGEE. V was pared by 3 bases and J by 4 bases, with 6 bases of the junction left unmatched. The CDR3 spans 14 residues. CDR3 nucleotide sequence: TGTGCCAGCAGCGGACAGGGTGGGGGCACTGAAGCTTTCTTT. It is translated as CASSGQGGGTEAFF.

The genes are TRBV14 and TRBJ2-2; no firm D call. The germline V gene encodes CDR1 SGHDN and CDR2 FVKESK. The CDR3 runs 14 residues. Between the trimmed V and J ends, which lost 3 bases and 0 bases, there was a span of 5 bases. CDR3 region: CASSQSANTGELFF. The CDR3 region has the DNA TGTGCCAGCAGCCAGTCCGCGAACACCGGGGAGCTGTTTTTT.

J is TRBJ1-2 and V is TRBV4-1, with 8 bases identical to TRBD1. J lost 5 bases, V lost 2 bases, and 10 bases had no gene match. Germline assignment: CDR1 MGHRA and CDR2 YSYEKL. The CDR3 extends over 16 amino acids. The CDR3 coding sequence is TGCGCCAGCAGCCAACTACGACAGGGGACTCGGTATGGCTACACCTTC. The encoded protein is CASSQLRQGTRYGYTF.